The entry below describes one TCR beta chain. Seattle researchers signed up patients amid active infection and tracked them longitudinally. Per the authors' pipeline: From reference gene primer amplification, estimates of nucleated cell counts were derived. Profiling relied on immunoSEQ multiplex PCR, and the TCRdb table lists in-frame clones only, not all of them. The V and J calls and clone size were taken over from that table, and D and trimming were inferred from the DNA. This table has approximately 120,000 clones, around 70% appearing once. The data derive from a study of blood T cell repertoires in COVID-19. At the level of the study: Samples came from the United States, Italy and Spain, spanning acute and convalescent COVID-19. Nucleic acid was either cDNA or gDNA, and it came from T cells, B-cell-depleted T cells, or PBMCs.

V was shortened by 0 bases and J by 1 base, with 9 bases between the two germline ends. Germline V gene data show CDR1 as SGDLS and CDR2 as YYNGEE. The CDR3 contains 15 residues. This receptor was obtained from a man older than 75 with COVID-19, enrolled during active disease. The specimen was peripheral blood. The gene calls are TRBV9 and TRBJ2-3, with D tentatively TRBD2 (6 bases). CDR3 amino acids: CASSVGSGGTDTQYF. For the CDR3, the DNA is TGTGCCAGCAGCGTAGGATCGGGAGGCACAGATACGCAGTATTTT.